Sequencing of this T cell receptor (beta chain) was carried out in a study of blood T cell repertoires in COVID-19. On the study more broadly: Specimens from acute and convalescent COVID-19 originated in the United States, Italy and Spain.

Clones were sequenced by immunoSEQ multiplex PCR, and TCRdb holds only the in-frame ones, with some missing. Of more than 200,000 clones in the sample, around 87% were seen once. The CDR3 extends over 14 amino acids. Deletions cut 4 bases from V and 6 bases from J, with 16 bases between. The germline V gene encodes CDR1 SGHTS and CDR2 YDEGEE. This clonotype originated in an older woman with COVID-19, enrolled during active disease. The sequencing sample was made of peripheral blood. The V and J genes are TRBV5-8 and TRBJ1-1; D not certain. CDR3 amino acids: CASSRSEGWAEAFF. The CDR3 DNA sequence: TGTGCCAGCAGCCGCTCGGAGGGTTGGGCTGAAGCTTTCTTT. Supplemented by reference TRBV5-8 and TRBJ1-1, the full variable domain reads EAGVTQSPTHLIKTRGQQATLRCSPISGHTSVYWYQQALGLGLQFLLWYDEGEERNRGNFPPRFSGRQFPNYSSELNVNALELEDSALYLCASSRSEGWAEAFFGQGTRLTVV.